This TCR beta chain derives from a study of patients and donors after allogeneic stem cell transplantation. Germline V lookup: CDR1 MNHNS, CDR2 SASEGT. This CDR3 spans 15 amino acids. The junction had 12 bases not matched to a gene; V was cut back by 5 bases and J by 5 bases. MiXCR, applied by TCRdb to the RT-PCR reads, yields one record per CDR3 protein. The repertoire consists of fewer than 95,000 distinct CDR3 sequences, with approximately 5.2% occurring once and the leading ten covering approximately 2.5%. In this sample, this clonotype turned up many times. The specimen sequenced was blood, either unsorted or a sorted T cell fraction (not recorded which). This TCR was recovered from a human donor who was either an allogeneic HSCT recipient or a stem cell or donor lymphocyte infusion donor (not recorded which). It is not recorded whose cells these are; they may come from a transplant donor. V usage is TRBV6-1 and J usage is TRBJ2-7, with 7 positions matching TRBD1. The CDR3 loop is CASSLQGILGDEQYF. The CDR3 DNA reads TGTGCCAGCAGTCTACAGGGGATCCTCGGGGACGAGCAGTACTTC.